The present T cell receptor (beta chain) was sequenced within a study of T cells in tuberculosis. The wider study: Sequenced TCRs come from CD1B-GMM tetramer-binding T cells.

This CDR3 spans 13 amino acids. Germline V lookup: CDR1 SGHRS, CDR2 YFSETQ. V gave up 4 bases and J gave up 0 bases, with 7 bases separating them. Sequencing was performed with immunoSEQ multiplex PCR; in TCRdb, only in-frame clones are kept and a portion is missing. Of 30,000 or so clones listed, 92% are singletons. Of note for this clone: The sample holds other DNA sequences that translate to the same CDR3.

As to time point: new active TB diagnosis, blood taken before or within 7 days of starting treatment. The chain employs TRBV5-1 and TRBJ1-1, with D unclear. This TCR was recovered from an adult with tuberculosis. Some clones in this sample may be carry-over from other donors' samples. Sample: PBMCs, taken at tuberculosis diagnosis. For the CDR3, the DNA is TGCGCCAGCAGCCCAGGTGTGAACACTGAAGCTTTCTTT. Translating gives CASSPGVNTEAFF.